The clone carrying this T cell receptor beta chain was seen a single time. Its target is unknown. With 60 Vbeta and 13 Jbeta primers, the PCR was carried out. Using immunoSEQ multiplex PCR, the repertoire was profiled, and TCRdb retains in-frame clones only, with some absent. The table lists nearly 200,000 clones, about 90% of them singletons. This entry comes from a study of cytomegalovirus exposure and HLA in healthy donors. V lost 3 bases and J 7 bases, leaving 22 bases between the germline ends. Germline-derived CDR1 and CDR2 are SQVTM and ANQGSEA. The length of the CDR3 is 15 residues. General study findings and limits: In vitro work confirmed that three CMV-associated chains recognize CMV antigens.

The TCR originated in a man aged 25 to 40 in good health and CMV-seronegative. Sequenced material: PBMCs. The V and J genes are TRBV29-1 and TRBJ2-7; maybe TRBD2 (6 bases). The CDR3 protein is CSVEWWSGTSGEQYF. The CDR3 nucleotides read TGCAGCGTTGAGTGGTGGTCCGGGACTTCCGGGGAGCAGTACTTC.